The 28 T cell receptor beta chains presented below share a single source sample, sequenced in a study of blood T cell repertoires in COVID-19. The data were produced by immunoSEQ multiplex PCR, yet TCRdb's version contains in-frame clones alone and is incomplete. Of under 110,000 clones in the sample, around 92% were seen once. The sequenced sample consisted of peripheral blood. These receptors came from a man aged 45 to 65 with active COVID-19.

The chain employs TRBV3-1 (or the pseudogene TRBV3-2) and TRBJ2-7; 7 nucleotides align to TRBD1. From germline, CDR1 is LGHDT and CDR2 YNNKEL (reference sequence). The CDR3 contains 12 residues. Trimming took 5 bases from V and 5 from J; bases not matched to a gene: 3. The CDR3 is CASSYRGNEQYF. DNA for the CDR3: TGTGCCAGCAGCTACAGGGGCAACGAGCAGTACTTC.

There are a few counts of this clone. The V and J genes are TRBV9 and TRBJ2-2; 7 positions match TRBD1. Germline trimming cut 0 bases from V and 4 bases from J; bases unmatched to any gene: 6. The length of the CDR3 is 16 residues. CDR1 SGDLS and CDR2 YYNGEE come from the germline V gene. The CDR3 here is CASSVEGGRSTGELFF. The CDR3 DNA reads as TGTGCCAGCAGCGTAGAAGGGGGCCGGAGCACCGGGGAGCTGTTTTTT.

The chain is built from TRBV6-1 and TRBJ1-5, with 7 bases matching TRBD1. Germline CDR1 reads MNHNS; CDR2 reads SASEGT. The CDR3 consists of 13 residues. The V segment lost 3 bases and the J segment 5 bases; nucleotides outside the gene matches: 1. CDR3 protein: CASSEQGDQPQHF. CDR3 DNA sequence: TGTGCCAGCAGTGAGCAGGGGGATCAGCCCCAGCATTTT.

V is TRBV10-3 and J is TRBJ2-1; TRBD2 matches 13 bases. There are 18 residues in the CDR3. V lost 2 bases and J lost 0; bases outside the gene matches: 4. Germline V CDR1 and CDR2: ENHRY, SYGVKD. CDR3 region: CAISETSGRAGSYNEQFF. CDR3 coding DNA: TGTGCCATCAGTGAGACTAGCGGGAGGGCCGGCTCCTACAATGAGCAGTTCTTC.

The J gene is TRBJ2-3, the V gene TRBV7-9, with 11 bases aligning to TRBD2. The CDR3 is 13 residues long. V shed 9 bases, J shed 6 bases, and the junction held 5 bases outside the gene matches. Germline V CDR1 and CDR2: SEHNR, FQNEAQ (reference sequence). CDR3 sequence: CASSGRAFDTQYF. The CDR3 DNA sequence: TGTGCCAGTAGCGGGAGGGCCTTTGATACGCAGTATTTT. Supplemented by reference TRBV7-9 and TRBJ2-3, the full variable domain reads DTGVSQNPRHKITKRGQNVTFRCDPISEHNRLYWYRQTLGQGPEFLTYFQNEAQLEKSRLLSDRFSAERPKGSFSTLEIQRTEQGDSAMYLCASSGRAFDTQYFGPGTRLTVL.

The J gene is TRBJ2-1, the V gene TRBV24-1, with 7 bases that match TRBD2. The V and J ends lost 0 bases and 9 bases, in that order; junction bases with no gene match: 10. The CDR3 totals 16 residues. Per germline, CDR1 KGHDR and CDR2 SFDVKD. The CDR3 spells CATSDLPSAGRAEQFF. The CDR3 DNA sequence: TGTGCCACCAGTGATTTGCCGTCAGCGGGACGGGCTGAGCAGTTCTTC.

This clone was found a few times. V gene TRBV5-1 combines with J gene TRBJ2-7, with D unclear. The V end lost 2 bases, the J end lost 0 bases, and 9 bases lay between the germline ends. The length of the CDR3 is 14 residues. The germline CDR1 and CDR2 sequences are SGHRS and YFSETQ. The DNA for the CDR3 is TGCGCCAGCAGCTTCGCGGAAAGCTCCTACGAGCAGTACTTC. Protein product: CASSFAESSYEQYF.

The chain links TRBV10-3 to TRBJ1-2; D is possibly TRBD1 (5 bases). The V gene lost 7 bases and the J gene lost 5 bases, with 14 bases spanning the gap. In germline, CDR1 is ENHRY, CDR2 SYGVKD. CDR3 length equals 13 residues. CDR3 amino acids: CAIMGEVGYGYTF. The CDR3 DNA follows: TGTGCCATCATGGGGGAGGTTGGGTATGGCTACACCTTC.

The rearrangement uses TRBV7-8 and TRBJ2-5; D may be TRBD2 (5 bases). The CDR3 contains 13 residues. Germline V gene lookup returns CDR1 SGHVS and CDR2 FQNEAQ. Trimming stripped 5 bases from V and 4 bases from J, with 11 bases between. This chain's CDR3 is CASSLLAGETQYF. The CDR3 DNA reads TGTGCCAGCAGCCTTCTAGCAGGAGAGACCCAGTACTTC.

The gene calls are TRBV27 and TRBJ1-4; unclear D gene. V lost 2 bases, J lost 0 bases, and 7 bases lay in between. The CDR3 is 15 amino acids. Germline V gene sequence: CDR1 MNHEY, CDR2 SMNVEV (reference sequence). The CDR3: CASSLMAATNEKLFF. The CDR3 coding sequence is TGTGCCAGCAGTTTAATGGCCGCAACTAATGAAAAACTGTTTTTT.

The CDR3 DNA follows: TGTGCCAGCAGCCAGGGACTTAATAGCAATCAGCCCCAGCATTTT. Protein: CASSQGLNSNQPQHF. The chain employs TRBV3-1 (or the pseudogene TRBV3-2) and TRBJ1-5, with a weak D call TRBD1 (5 bases). V shed 3 bases and J shed 0 bases, with 9 bases lying between them. CDR3 size: 15 residues. Germline V gives CDR1 LGHDT, CDR2 YNNKEL (reference sequence).

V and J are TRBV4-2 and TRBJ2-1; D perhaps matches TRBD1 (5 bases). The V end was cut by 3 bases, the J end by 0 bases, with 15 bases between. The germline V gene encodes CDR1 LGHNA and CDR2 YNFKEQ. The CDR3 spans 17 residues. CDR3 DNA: TGTGCCAGCAGCCAGGGGCAGGAGTCTGCCTCCTACAATGAGCAGTTCTTC. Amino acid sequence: CASSQGQESASYNEQFF.

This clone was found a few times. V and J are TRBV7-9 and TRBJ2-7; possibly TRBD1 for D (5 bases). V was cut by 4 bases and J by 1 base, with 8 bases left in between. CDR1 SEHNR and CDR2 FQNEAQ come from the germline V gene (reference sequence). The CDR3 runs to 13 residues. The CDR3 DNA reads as TGTGCCAGCAGCTGGACACATTCCTACGAGCAGTACTTC. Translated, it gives CASSWTHSYEQYF. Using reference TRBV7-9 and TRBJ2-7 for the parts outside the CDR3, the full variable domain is DTGVSQNPRHKITKRGQNVTFRCDPISEHNRLYWYRQTLGQGPEFLTYFQNEAQLEKSRLLSDRFSAERPKGSFSTLEIQRTEQGDSAMYLCASSWTHSYEQYFGPGTRLTVT.

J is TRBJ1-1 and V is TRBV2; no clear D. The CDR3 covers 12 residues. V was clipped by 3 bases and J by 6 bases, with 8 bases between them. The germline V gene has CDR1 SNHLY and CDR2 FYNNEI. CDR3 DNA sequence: TGTGCCAGCAGTGACCCTTATCCTGAAGCTTTCTTT. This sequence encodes CASSDPYPEAFF.

In nucleotides, the CDR3 is TGTGCCAGCAGCTTTCGCGGGGGGGAAAGGGGCCACGAGCAGTACTTC. Protein sequence: CASSFRGGERGHEQYF. The chain has TRBV11-2 and TRBJ2-7, with 9 nucleotides matching TRBD2. The CDR3 has 16 residues. V was clipped by 3 bases and J by 5 bases; unmatched bases: 11. CDR1 is SGHAT, CDR2 FQNNGV, per germline. Supplemented by reference TRBV11-2 and TRBJ2-7, the full variable domain reads EAGVAQSPRYKIIEKRQSVAFWCNPISGHATLYWYQQILGQGPKLLIQFQNNGVVDDSQLPKDRFSAERLKGVDSTLKIQPAKLEDSAVYLCASSFRGGERGHEQYFGPGTRLTVT.

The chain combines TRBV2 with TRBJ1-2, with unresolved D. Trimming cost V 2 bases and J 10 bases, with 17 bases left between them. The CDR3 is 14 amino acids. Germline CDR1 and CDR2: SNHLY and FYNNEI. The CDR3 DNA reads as TGTGCCAGCAGTGAAATAGGCGCCGTAGGACTCTACACCTTC. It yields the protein CASSEIGAVGLYTF.

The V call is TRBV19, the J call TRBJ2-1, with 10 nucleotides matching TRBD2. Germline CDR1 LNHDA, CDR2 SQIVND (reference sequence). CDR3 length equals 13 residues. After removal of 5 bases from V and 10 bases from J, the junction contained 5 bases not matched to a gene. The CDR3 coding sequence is TGTGCCAGTAGTCCAGGACTAGCGGAGGAGCAGTTCTTC. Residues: CASSPGLAEEQFF.

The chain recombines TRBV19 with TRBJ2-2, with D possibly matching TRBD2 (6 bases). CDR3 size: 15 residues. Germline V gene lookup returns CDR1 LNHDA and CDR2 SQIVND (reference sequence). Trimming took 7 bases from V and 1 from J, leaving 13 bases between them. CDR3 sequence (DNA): TGTGCCAGTAAGGTCCTAGCGTTGAACACCGGGGAGCTGTTTTTT. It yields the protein CASKVLALNTGELFF.

The DNA for the CDR3 is TGTGCCAGCAGTTTTTCGTTCCTCGGACAGGGCAGCGAGCAGTACTTC. As protein: CASSFSFLGQGSEQYF. The V gene is TRBV28, the J gene TRBJ2-7, with TRBD1 matching 8 bases. The germline V gene encodes CDR1 MDHEN and CDR2 SYDVKM. The CDR3 is made up of 16 amino acids. Trimming at V came to 3 bases and at J to 6 bases, leaving 13 bases not matched to a gene.

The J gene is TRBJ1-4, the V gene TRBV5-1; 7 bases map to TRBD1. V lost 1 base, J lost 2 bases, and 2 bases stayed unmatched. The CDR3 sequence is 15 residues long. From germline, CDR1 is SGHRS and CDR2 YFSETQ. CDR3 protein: CASSLWGQTNEKLFF. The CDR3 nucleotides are TGCGCCAGCAGCTTGTGGGGACAGACTAATGAAAAACTGTTTTTT.

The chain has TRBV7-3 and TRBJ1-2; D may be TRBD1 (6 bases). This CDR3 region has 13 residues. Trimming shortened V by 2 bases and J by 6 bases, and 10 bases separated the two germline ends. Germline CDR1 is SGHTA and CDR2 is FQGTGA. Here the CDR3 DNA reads TGTGCCAGCAGCTTACCACAGGGCGATGGCTACACCTTC. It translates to CASSLPQGDGYTF.

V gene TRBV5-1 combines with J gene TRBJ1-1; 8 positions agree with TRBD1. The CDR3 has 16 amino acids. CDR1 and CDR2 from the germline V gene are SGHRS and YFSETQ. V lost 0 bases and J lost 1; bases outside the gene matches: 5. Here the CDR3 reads CASSLGQGAPNTEAFF. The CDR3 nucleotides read TGCGCCAGCAGCTTGGGGCAGGGGGCACCGAACACTGAAGCTTTCTTT.

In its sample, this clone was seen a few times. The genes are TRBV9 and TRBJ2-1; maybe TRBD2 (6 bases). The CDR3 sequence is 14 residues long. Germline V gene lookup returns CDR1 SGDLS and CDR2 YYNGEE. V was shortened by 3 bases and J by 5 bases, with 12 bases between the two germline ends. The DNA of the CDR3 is TGTGCCAGCAGCGCGACTAGTTCCCACAATGAGCAGTTCTTC. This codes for CASSATSSHNEQFF. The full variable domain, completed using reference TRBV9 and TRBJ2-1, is DSGVTQTPKHLITATGQRVTLRCSPRSGDLSVYWYQQSLDQGLQFLIQYYNGEERAKGNILERFSAQQFPDLHSELNLSSLELGDSALYFCASSATSSHNEQFFGPGTRLTVL.

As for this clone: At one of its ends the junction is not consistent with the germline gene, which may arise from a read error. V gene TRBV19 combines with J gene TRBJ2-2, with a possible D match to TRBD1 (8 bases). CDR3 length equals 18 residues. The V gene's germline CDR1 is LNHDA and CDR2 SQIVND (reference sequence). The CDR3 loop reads CASSRLTGVGTNTEELFF. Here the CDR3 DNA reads TGTGCCAGTAGTAGGCTGACAGGGGTGGGGACTAACACCGAGGAGCTGTTTTTT.

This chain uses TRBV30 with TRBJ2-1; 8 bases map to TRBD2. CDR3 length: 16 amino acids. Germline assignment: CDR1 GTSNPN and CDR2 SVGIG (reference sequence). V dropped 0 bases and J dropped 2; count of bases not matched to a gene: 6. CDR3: CAWSVSSGPTYNEQFF. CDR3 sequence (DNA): TGTGCCTGGAGTGTGTCTAGCGGGCCTACCTACAATGAGCAGTTCTTC.

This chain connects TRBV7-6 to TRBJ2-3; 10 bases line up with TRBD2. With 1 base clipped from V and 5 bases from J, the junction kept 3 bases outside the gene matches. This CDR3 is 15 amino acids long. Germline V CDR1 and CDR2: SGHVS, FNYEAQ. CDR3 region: CASSLEAGGIDTQYF. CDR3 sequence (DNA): TGTGCCAGCAGCTTAGAAGCGGGAGGGATAGATACGCAGTATTTT.

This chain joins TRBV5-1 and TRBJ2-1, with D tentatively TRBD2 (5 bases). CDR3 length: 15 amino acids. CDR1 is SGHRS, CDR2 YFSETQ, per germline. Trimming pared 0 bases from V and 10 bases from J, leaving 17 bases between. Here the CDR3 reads CASSLEGSPRGEQFF. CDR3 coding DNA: TGCGCCAGCAGCTTGGAGGGTAGCCCAAGAGGGGAGCAGTTCTTC.

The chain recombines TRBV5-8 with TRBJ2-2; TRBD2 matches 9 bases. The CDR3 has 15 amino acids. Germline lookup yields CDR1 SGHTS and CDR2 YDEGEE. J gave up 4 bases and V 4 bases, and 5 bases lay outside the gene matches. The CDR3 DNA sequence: TGTGCCAGCAGCCAGGGACTAGCCATCACCGGGGAGCTGTTTTTT. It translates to CASSQGLAITGELFF.